This T cell receptor beta chain came from a study of T cells in Graves' hyperthyroidism and ophthalmopathy (dated by TCRdb to between 2018 and 2021). Study-wide context: To identify distinguishing TCR V-J signatures, a discovery cohort of 95 to 100 patients was used, comprising 40 to 45 with Graves' ophthalmopathy and some 57 with stable Graves' hyperthyroidism. Whether ophthalmopathy could be predicted prospectively was tested in an independent validation cohort made up of under 20 hyperthyroidism patients plus 17 patients who later progressed to ophthalmopathy. For training and testing, the approximately 97 patients in the discovery cohort were randomly divided in a 7:3 ratio. In roughly six Graves' hyperthyroidism patients, the study also compared T-cell repertoires from thyroid tissue with T-cell repertoires from blood. After sampling, hyperthyroidism patients received methimazole starting at 30 mg daily, and ophthalmopathy patients received high-dose intravenous methylprednisolone. The paper describes TCR Vbeta CDR3 sequencing of about 140 peripheral blood samples, made up of fewer than 50 ophthalmopathy patients, over 70 hyperthyroidism patients and about 17 progressor patients. General study outcomes and caveats: Most expanded thyroid clonotypes (frequency above 0.001) were also detected in blood, suggesting blood repertoires may reflect thyroid immune responses. No statistical method was used to set the sample size in advance, and investigators knew the group allocation. In validation, the model predicted progression to ophthalmopathy a median of roughly 6.2 months before onset, with roughly 68% sensitivity and around 76% specificity. In cross-validation, a model built on a 13 V-J signature told ophthalmopathy apart from stable hyperthyroidism with over 85% sensitivity and about 81% specificity, and in testing the same model reached 80%/75%.

The study excluded patients with uncontrolled infections, other autoimmune diseases, pregnancy or lactation. Diagnoses relied on clinical symptoms, serum thyroxine and TRAb, thyroid ultrasound and orbital computed tomography. Trizol reagent was used to extract total RNA, and RNA quality was then checked on an Agilent 2100 Bioanalyzer. Comment on this clonotype: Its target antigen remains unknown. Relative to the germline gene, one junction end is altered; a read error may explain this.

Including cysteine and phenylalanine, the CDR3 has 16 amino acids. Of all the DNA, just the CDR3 is kept, 48 bases in frame from base 1. Via the germline V gene, CDR1 is SGHRS and CDR2 YFSETQ. The TCR beta CDR3 regions were amplified from RNA transcripts. For the first round of RT-PCR on the TCR CDR3, the HTBI primer set was used together with the Qiagen OneStep RT-PCR kit. The libraries were constructed in a second round of multiplex PCR and then size-selected and purified. Sequencing of the libraries was done on an Illumina HiSeq2000 using paired-end 100 bp reads. Per the source publication's procedure: SOAPnuke was used to process the raw data, throwing out any read that contained adapters or uncalled bases, had a mean Phred below 15, or lacked an exact constant-primer or identifier match. High-quality paired reads were merged with COPE v1.2.5, and unique nucleotide sequences were defined as clonotypes. MiTCR v1.1 was used to align the clonotypes against IMGT TRBV, TRBD and TRBJ reference segments. The analysis was restricted to V-J combinations with a frequency above 0.0001, which together covered just over 99% of the repertoires. The TCS score was defined as F50 (clonal expansion) divided by E x V (chaos), with BLOSUM62-based TCRdist calculated between CDR3 peptides within each V-J. Welch's t-statistics and random forest reduced around 520 V-J features to some 14, which were used in a naive Bayes classifier (R e1071). Thyroid-blood repertoire similarity was quantified with the Morisita-Horn index. TCRdb reanalyzed the raw reads on its own, using fastp at Q25 for trimming and MiXCR for clone calling, and kept in-frame beta chains. Each CDR3 protein gets just one entry, which takes the most common genes and DNA from the rows behind it. TCRdb's processing, not the study's, gives the V and J calls here. This sample is represented by roughly 500,000 distinct CDR3 sequences; over 45% of them were singletons. Clones ranked in the top ten supply about 45% of the sample.

This TCR was sampled from an adult woman with Graves' disease, either hyperthyroidism or ophthalmopathy (not recorded which). This chain is built from TRBV5-1 and TRBJ2-7; TRBD1 aligns with 9 central bases. The sequenced sample was peripheral blood or thyroid tissue (not recorded which). The bases are TGTGCCAGCAGCTTGTACTCCGGGACAGGGTCCTACGAGCAGTACTTC. Its protein is CASSLYSGTGSYEQYF. Extended through the reference TRBV5-1 and TRBJ2-7 proteins, this CDR3 yields the full variable domain: KAGVTQTPRYLIKTRGQQVTLSCSPISGHRSVSWYQQTPGQGLQFLFEYFSETQRNKGNFPGRFSGRQFSNSRSEMNVSTLELGDSALYLCASSLYSGTGSYEQYFGPGTRLTVT.